This is a list of T cell receptor beta chains from one sample in a study of PD-1 blockade in classical Hodgkin lymphoma. Produced via immunoSEQ multiplex PCR; TCRdb's table is partial and in-frame only. Of roughly 7,700 clones detected, approximately 90% appear once; the ten largest clones hold approximately 1.7%. This material consisted of CD4+ T cells from blood, taken at baseline. Every receptor here comes from a human donor with classical Hodgkin lymphoma. Each CDR3 is given with its conserved first and last residue. A D gene is named only where the DNA matches it firmly. The size of a clone is reported for some rows only, either as once, few or many, or as a class for expanded clones.

CAISGTPDTQYF,TGTGCCATCAGTGGGACCCCAGATACGCAGTATTTT,TRBJ2-3,TRBV10-3,NA,once
CAISEVLRGRMNTEAFF,TGTGCCATCAGTGAGGTGTTAAGGGGCCGCATGAACACTGAAGCTTTCTTT,TRBJ1-1,TRBV10-3,NA,NA
CASSLVGAGNQPQHF,TGCGCCAGCAGCTTGGTTGGGGCAGGGAATCAGCCCCAGCATTTT,TRBJ1-5,TRBV5-1,NA,NA
CATQEGSGANVLTF,TGTGCCACCCAAGAGGGATCTGGGGCCAACGTCCTGACTTTC,TRBJ2-6,TRBV10-3,NA,NA
CASSKVHLGISYEQYF,TGTGCCAGCTCTAAGGTCCACCTTGGGATCTCCTACGAGCAGTACTTC,TRBJ2-7,TRBV21-1,NA,NA
CASTIGVTGELFF,TGTGCCAGCACGATCGGAGTCACCGGGGAGCTGTTTTTT,TRBJ2-2,TRBV7-2,NA,NA
CASRTQGSTGELFF,TGTGCCAGCAGGACTCAGGGGAGCACCGGGGAGCTGTTTTTT,TRBJ2-2,TRBV28,NA,NA
CASSLGADQPQHF,TGCGCCAGCAGCTTGGGGGCTGATCAGCCCCAGCATTTT,TRBJ1-5,TRBV5-1,NA,NA
CASSIGGTGGHTDTQYF,TGTGCCAGTAGTATAGGGGGGACAGGGGGACACACAGATACGCAGTATTTT,TRBJ2-3,TRBV19,TRBD1,once
CASSPRDGYNEQFF,TGTGCCAGCAGTCCCCGGGACGGCTACAATGAGCAGTTCTTC,TRBJ2-1,TRBV27,NA,NA
CASSQKAAVTDTQYF,TGTGCCAGCAGCCAAAAAGCGGCTGTCACAGATACGCAGTATTTT,TRBJ2-3,TRBV5-4,NA,NA
CASSSADTQYF,TGTGCCAGCAGCTCGGCAGATACGCAGTATTTT,TRBJ2-3,TRBV7-3,NA,NA
CASSSWGGKAQYF,TGTGCCAGCAGTTCCTGGGGCGGTAAGGCCCAGTACTTC,TRBJ2-5,TRBV28,NA,NA
CASSLESPGRGYTF,TGTGCCAGCAGCTTAGAAAGTCCCGGTAGGGGCTACACCTTC,TRBJ1-2,TRBV7-2,NA,NA
CSVAEGLLGNQPQHF,TGCAGCGTTGCAGAGGGCCTTCTTGGCAATCAGCCCCAGCATTTT,TRBJ1-5,TRBV29-1,NA,NA
CAWNSPGPNEKLFF,TGTGCCTGGAACTCCCCGGGCCCAAATGAAAAACTGTTTTTT,TRBJ1-4,TRBV30,NA,NA
CASSLAGGLSYNEQFF,TGTGCCAGCTCCCTAGCGGGAGGACTCTCCTACAATGAGCAGTTCTTC,TRBJ2-1,TRBV18,TRBD2,NA
CASSPSGTANYEQYF,TGTGCCAGCAGCCCCTCCGGGACAGCAAACTACGAGCAGTACTTC,TRBJ2-7,TRBV9,TRBD1,NA
CATSRVQQGTLPQHF,TGTGCCACCAGCAGAGTTCAACAGGGAACTCTGCCCCAGCATTTT,TRBJ1-5,TRBV15,NA,NA
CASKVDRDGRGYNTDTQYF,TGTGCCAGCAAGGTTGACCGGGACGGACGGGGGTACAACACAGATACGCAGTATTTT,TRBJ2-3,TRBV2,NA,once
CASSENRPDEQFF,TGTGCCAGCAGTGAAAATAGGCCGGATGAGCAGTTCTTC,TRBJ2-1,TRBV6-1,NA,NA
CASSLGDGGIGTQYF,TGCGCCAGCAGCTTGGGGGACGGAGGCATAGGGACCCAGTACTTC,TRBJ2-5,TRBV5-1,NA,NA
CASSQPRDSYSNQPQHF,TGTGCCAGCAGCCAACCCCGGGACAGTTATAGCAATCAGCCCCAGCATTTT,TRBJ1-5,TRBV4-2,TRBD1,few
CASSLSIAGTGTDTQYF,TGTGCCAGCAGTTTATCGATCGCCGGGACGGGGACAGATACGCAGTATTTT,TRBJ2-3,TRBV27,NA,NA
CASSPPDRFGTEAFF,TGTGCCAGCTCACCACCCGACAGGTTTGGGACTGAAGCTTTCTTT,TRBJ1-1,TRBV18,NA,NA
CASSENPGGPYEQYF,TGTGCCAGCAGTGAAAACCCGGGAGGGCCCTACGAGCAGTACTTC,TRBJ2-7,TRBV2,TRBD2,NA
CASSQEPTPVYGYTF,TGCGCCAGCAGCCAAGAACCGACGCCCGTCTATGGCTACACCTTC,TRBJ1-2,TRBV4-1,NA,NA
CASSSSRAAGNTIYF,TGTGCCAGCAGCTCGTCTCGCGCAGCTGGAAACACCATATATTTT,TRBJ1-3,TRBV7-6,NA,NA
CASSSRRVRPDTQYF,TGTGCCAGCAGCTCGAGGAGGGTGCGGCCAGATACGCAGTATTTT,TRBJ2-3,TRBV7-2,NA,once
CASSLWVVANVLTF,TGTGCCAGCAGCTTGTGGGTAGTGGCCAACGTCCTGACTTTC,TRBJ2-6,TRBV5-6,NA,NA
CASSPTSGDTQYF,TGTGCCAGCTCACCTACTAGCGGTGATACGCAGTATTTT,TRBJ2-3,TRBV18,TRBD2,NA
CASSPKETQYF,TGTGCCAGCTCACCTAAAGAGACCCAGTACTTC,TRBJ2-5,TRBV18,NA,NA
CASSSGLAGRYGGKNIQYF,TGTGCCAGCAGCTCCGGACTAGCGGGGCGATACGGCGGCAAAAACATTCAGTACTTC,TRBJ2-4,TRBV7-8,TRBD2,once
CSVDPGNSGANVLTF,TGCAGCGTTGACCCAGGAAACTCTGGGGCCAACGTCCTGACTTTC,TRBJ2-6,TRBV29-1,NA,NA
CASRDQWRDNSPLHF,TGTGCCAGCAGGGACCAGTGGAGGGATAATTCACCCCTCCACTTT,TRBJ1-6,TRBV6-1,NA,NA
CASSLAGTRAYNEQFF,TGCGCCAGCAGCTTGGCCGGGACTCGGGCCTACAATGAGCAGTTCTTC,TRBJ2-1,TRBV5-1,NA,NA
CASSGRGLAGEETQYF,TGCGCCAGCAGCGGCAGAGGACTAGCGGGAGAAGAGACCCAGTACTTC,TRBJ2-5,TRBV5-1,TRBD2,NA
CASKRRTATNEKLFF,TGTGCCAGCAAAAGGAGAACCGCAACTAATGAAAAACTGTTTTTT,TRBJ1-4,TRBV7-2,NA,NA
CASSVTSGGDIDTQYF,TGTGCCAGCAGCGTCACTAGCGGGGGAGACATAGATACGCAGTATTTT,TRBJ2-3,TRBV9,TRBD2,NA
CASSPHLAGDFYEQYF,TGCGCCAGCAGCCCCCATCTAGCGGGGGATTTTTACGAGCAGTACTTC,TRBJ2-7,TRBV4-1,TRBD2,NA
CASSPGILSGSYTF,TGTGCCAGCAGCCCTGGGATCCTCTCCGGGAGCTACACCTTC,TRBJ1-2,TRBV14,NA,NA
CASSIVGTPGNTIYF,TGTGCCAGTAGTATAGTCGGGACACCTGGAAACACCATATATTTT,TRBJ1-3,TRBV19,NA,NA
CASSADRVRTGELFF,TGTGCCAGCAGCGCGGACAGGGTGAGGACCGGGGAGCTGTTTTTT,TRBJ2-2,TRBV9,TRBD1,NA
CASTSQGAPNEKLFF,TGTGCCAGCACCTCACAGGGGGCCCCTAATGAAAAACTGTTTTTT,TRBJ1-4,TRBV6-5,TRBD1,NA
CASSLAVYSHSYEQYF,TGTGCCAGCAGCTTAGCGGTATACAGTCACTCCTACGAGCAGTACTTC,TRBJ2-7,TRBV7-6,NA,once
CASSPMTGELFF,TGTGCCAGCAGCCCTATGACCGGGGAGCTGTTTTTT,TRBJ2-2,TRBV7-9,NA,NA
CASSPIPGQGNTF,TGTGCCAGCAGTCCTATACCGGGACAGGGGAACACCTTC,TRBJ1-2,TRBV27,TRBD1,NA
CASSQVSETGAVNEQFF,TGTGCCAGCAGCCAAGTCTCCGAGACAGGCGCCGTGAATGAGCAGTTCTTC,TRBJ2-1,TRBV4-2,NA,few
CSVGGTAGSYEQYF,TGCAGCGTAGGGGGGACTGCTGGATCCTACGAGCAGTACTTC,TRBJ2-7,TRBV29-1,NA,NA
CASSLSLFLGTSGSPGELFF,TGTGCCAGCAGTTTATCACTGTTCTTAGGGACTAGCGGGAGCCCCGGGGAGCTGTTTTTT,TRBJ2-2,TRBV28,TRBD2,NA
CASSLRGLSSYEQYF,TGTGCCAGCAGCCTTCGGGGATTGAGCTCCTACGAGCAGTACTTC,TRBJ2-7,TRBV4-2,NA,NA
CASRRTGFTDTQYF,TGTGCCAGCCGTAGGACAGGATTCACAGATACGCAGTATTTT,TRBJ2-3,TRBV25-1,TRBD1,NA
CASSLHSWTSGRGEQFF,TGTGCCAGCAGCCTCCATAGTTGGACTAGCGGGAGAGGTGAGCAGTTCTTC,TRBJ2-1,TRBV21-1,NA,once
CASNGGSQETQYF,TGTGCCAGCAATGGGGGGAGCCAAGAGACCCAGTACTTC,TRBJ2-5,TRBV6-6,NA,NA
CASSEALGTSTDTQYF,TGTGCCAGCAGTGAAGCGCTGGGGACAAGCACAGATACGCAGTATTTT,TRBJ2-3,TRBV6-1,NA,NA